This T cell receptor (beta chain) was recorded in a study of CD8 T cells in Susac syndrome. Study outcomes and limitations: The relatively small number of individuals in the TCR sequencing and HLA analysis was acknowledged by the study.

The multiple sclerosis controls, all treatment-naive patients, had relapsing-remitting disease that was stable or active. TEMRA cells were FACS-enriched, with CD8+ and CD4+ T cells isolated negatively. cDNA came from 0.5 to 1 ug RNA primed by random hexamers. The authors amplified TCR beta CDR3 across 54 Vbeta and 13 Jbeta using immunoSEQ multiplex PCR. TCRdb redid the calling of the immunoSEQ multiplex PCR reads with MiXCR, one entry per CDR3 protein. The table lists about 66,000 distinct CDR3 sequences, over 85% of them singletons. This CDR3 region has 12 residues. Looked up from germline, CDR1 is MNHEY and CDR2 is SVGAGI. The V end lost 8 bases, the J end lost 0 bases, and 8 bases lay between the germline ends. On this clonotype: Its antigen is unidentified.

The sequencing input was CD8+ T cells from PBMCs. This clonotype originated in a human donor with multiple sclerosis. The J gene is TRBJ2-7, the V gene TRBV6-5; D remains unclear. The CDR3 DNA follows: TGTGCCAGCGGCGGAACCTCCTACGAGCAGTACTTC. Amino acid sequence: CASGGTSYEQYF.